This T cell receptor beta chain was captured by sequencing in a study of T cells in Graves' hyperthyroidism and ophthalmopathy. This clonotype was picked up many times. Germline loops: CDR1 LNHDA, CDR2 SQIVND (reference sequence). Deletions cut 2 bases from V and 2 bases from J, with 21 bases between. The CDR3 is 18 residues long. Template material for amplifying TCR beta CDR3 regions consisted of RNA transcripts. TCR CDR3 underwent first-round RT-PCR with the HTBI primer set. TCRdb ran MiXCR on the multiplex PCR reads and lists one entry per CDR3 protein. The sample records tens of thousands of distinct CDR3 sequences, around 50% being singletons.

The sequenced material came from blood. The sequence was obtained from a woman aged 45-65 years with Graves' hyperthyroidism that later progressed to Graves' ophthalmopathy. The genes are TRBV19 and TRBJ1-1; possibly TRBD1 for D (6 bases). The CDR3: CASSIIGGRGATNTEAFF. The CDR3 DNA reads TGTGCCAGTAGTATAATTGGGGGGCGGGGGGCCACTAACACTGAAGCTTTCTTT.